This T cell receptor beta chain was documented in a study of blood T cell repertoires in COVID-19. In the study overall: Material from acute and convalescent COVID-19 was sourced from the United States, Italy and Spain. The cDNA or gDNA used as material had been derived from T cells, B-cell-depleted T cells, or PBMCs.

Original processing notes: Reference gene primer amplification gave estimated nucleated cell counts. Sequencing used immunoSEQ multiplex PCR; TCRdb keeps in-frame clones, though not all of them. The V and J calls and the clone size are those of that table, but D and trimming were determined from the DNA. This sample has 210,000 or so clones, with under 90% found just once. CDR1 is MNHNY, CDR2 SVGAGI, per germline (reference sequence). With 0 bases removed from V and 0 bases from J, the gap between germline ends came to 6 bases. This CDR3 contains 15 residues. The receptor was isolated from a man aged 45-60 years with acute or convalescent COVID-19. Material: peripheral blood. The V call is TRBV6-6, the J call TRBJ2-1, with D unclear. This CDR3 reads CASSYSSISYNEQFF. CDR3 coding DNA: TGTGCCAGCAGTTACTCGTCCATCTCCTACAATGAGCAGTTCTTC.